This entry describes one TCR beta chain. Its antigen remains unidentified. This sample is part of a study of blood T cells in healthy people across ages. The use of a sample-barcoded 5' primer and a J-beta primer mix characterized a second PCR of roughly 6 to 11 cycles. Each TCR beta cDNA got a 12-nucleotide random molecular identifier. TCRdb independently ran MiXCR on the 5' RACE reads; one entry per CDR3 protein. The table shows 550,000 to 800,000 distinct CDR3 sequences, with approximately 31% occurring only once. The CDR3 contains 17 residues. Per germline, CDR1 DFQATT and CDR2 SNEGSKA (reference sequence). V shed 2 bases, J shed 0 bases, and the junction held 9 bases outside the gene matches. Study-wide points: Measured against age, TCR beta diversity per million T cells decreased in a roughly linear manner. Estimates based on one million T cells were treated as lower bounds. Naive CD4+ cell counts and diversity both ran higher in long-lived than in aged donors.

Sequenced input: blood. This TCR came from a woman of 80 years or more in good health. The chain carries TRBV20-1 and TRBJ2-4; 8 nucleotides agree with TRBD2. Here the CDR3 DNA reads TGCAGTGCTAGAATGGTTCTAGCGGGCATAGCCAAAAACATTCAGTACTTC. Translating it yields CSARMVLAGIAKNIQYF.